This passage covers 21 T cell receptor beta chains from one sample sequenced in a study of Ad26.COV2.S vaccination and SARS-CoV-2 variants. As for treatment: 15 to 20 received Ad26.COV2.S at low or high dose, single or two shots; roughly 5 received placebo; per-sample allocation not given. After the first vaccine or placebo injection, samples were drawn on day 63. Some clones are missing from TCRdb's copy, which holds only in-frame ones; the method was immunoSEQ multiplex PCR. The sample contains around 450,000 clones, roughly nine tenths of which appear only once. The specimen comprised peripheral blood, sampled in a trial of Ad26.COV2.S vaccine versus placebo. The receptors stem from a person aged 18-60 years who received the Ad26.COV2.S COVID-19 vaccine or a placebo.

This clone showed up just a few times. The genes are TRBV11-2 and TRBJ1-2, with 8 bases matching TRBD1. Germline trimming cut 6 bases from V and 7 bases from J; bases unmatched to any gene: 19. Germline V gene sequence: CDR1 SGHAT, CDR2 FQNNGV. The CDR3 sequence is 17 residues long. The CDR3 region has the DNA TGTGCCAGCAGTTCCGGGACAGGAGAACTGAAGATCGCTGGCTACACCTTC. It codes for CASSSGTGELKIAGYTF.

This rearrangement joins TRBV4-2 to TRBJ2-3, with unresolved D. The V end was cut by 1 base, the J end by 2 bases, with 10 bases between. Per germline, CDR1 LGHNA and CDR2 YNFKEQ. The CDR3 has 15 residues. The CDR3 loop reads CASSQGGFITDTQYF. The CDR3 coding sequence is TGTGCCAGCAGCCAAGGGGGATTTATCACAGATACGCAGTATTTT.

The J gene is TRBJ2-3, the V gene TRBV3-1 (or the pseudogene TRBV3-2); D unclear. Trimming took 2 bases from V and 0 from J, leaving 9 bases between them. Germline CDR1 LGHDT, CDR2 YNNKEL (reference sequence). The CDR3 totals 15 residues. The CDR3, as DNA: TGTGCCAGCAGCCAATTCCCAATGAGCACAGATACGCAGTATTTT. Encoded protein: CASSQFPMSTDTQYF.

This rearrangement joins TRBV11-3 to TRBJ2-5, with 9 bases identical to TRBD2. V was pared by 5 bases and J by 2 bases, with 12 bases of the junction left unmatched. Germline V gene lookup returns CDR1 SGHNT and CDR2 YENEEA. The CDR3 has 17 residues. The CDR3 nucleotides read TGTGCCAGCAGCCCTGGGGGGCTAGCGGGACGGCAAGAGACCCAGTACTTC. As protein: CASSPGGLAGRQETQYF.

V gene TRBV24-1 combines with J gene TRBJ2-3; D is undetermined. The V end lost 0 bases, the J end lost 1 base, and 10 bases lay between the germline ends. Looked up from germline, CDR1 is KGHDR and CDR2 is SFDVKD. The CDR3 covers 16 residues. CDR3: CATSDLGKTGTDTQYF. The CDR3 DNA reads as TGTGCCACCAGTGATTTGGGCAAGACCGGCACAGATACGCAGTATTTT.

The genes are TRBV4-2 and TRBJ1-4, with D possibly TRBD1 on 5 matching bases. The CDR3 has 15 amino acids. The V end lost 4 bases, the J end lost 7 bases, and 16 bases lay between the germline ends. The V gene's germline CDR1 is LGHNA and CDR2 YNFKEQ. Here the CDR3 reads CASSPTLTGREKLFF. CDR3 DNA sequence: TGTGCCAGCAGCCCAACGCTAACAGGTCGTGAAAAACTGTTTTTT.

Regarding this clone: This same CDR3 is encoded by further DNA sequences in the sample. V and J are TRBV2 and TRBJ1-2; 8 nucleotides agree with TRBD1. With V trimmed by 5 bases and J by 3 bases, 2 bases remained unmatched. CDR3 length equals 13 residues. CDR1 and CDR2 from the germline V gene are SNHLY and FYNNEI. As DNA, the CDR3 is TGTGCCAGCAGTCCGACAGGGGACTATGGCTACACCTTC. Translation: CASSPTGDYGYTF.

The chain joins TRBV11-3 to TRBJ2-3; weak D call: TRBD1 (5 bases). Germline V gene data show CDR1 as SGHNT and CDR2 as YENEEA. The V end lost 2 bases, the J end lost 1 base, and 16 bases lay between the germline ends. The length of the CDR3 is 17 residues. CDR3 region: CASSLKPLGLGTDTQYF. CDR3 bases: TGTGCCAGCAGCTTAAAACCTTTGGGGCTGGGCACAGATACGCAGTATTTT.

The chain employs TRBV5-1 and TRBJ2-2; D is unclear. CDR3 size: 15 residues. The V gene's germline CDR1 is SGHRS and CDR2 YFSETQ. V was clipped by 6 bases and J by 2 bases, with 14 bases between them. Here the CDR3 reads CASKERPSNTGELFF. CDR3 bases: TGCGCCAGCAAGGAACGGCCCTCTAACACCGGGGAGCTGTTTTTT.

This clone was detected a few times. The chain carries TRBV4-3 and TRBJ2-1, with TRBD2 matching 9 bases. Germline V gene lookup returns CDR1 LGHNA and CDR2 YSLEER. V lost 1 base to trimming and J lost 1 base; unmatched junction nucleotides: 11. This CDR3 comprises 19 residues. Written as DNA, the CDR3 is TGCGCCAGCAGCCAAGGGTACGCGGGAGGGCCTTATTCCTACAATGAGCAGTTCTTC. This gives the protein CASSQGYAGGPYSYNEQFF.

This chain connects TRBV7-2 to TRBJ2-2, with D possibly called TRBD1 or TRBD2 (5 bases each). The CDR3 loop spans 18 amino acids. V was shortened by 5 bases and J by 7 bases, with 26 bases between the two germline ends. CDR1 is SGHTA and CDR2 is FQGNSA in the germline V gene. CDR3 region: CASSPSWGRPGENGELFF. For the CDR3, the DNA is TGTGCCAGCAGCCCAAGTTGGGGCCGGCCCGGGGAAAACGGGGAGCTGTTTTTT.

The J gene is TRBJ2-1, the V gene TRBV19; D is unclear. Germline loops: CDR1 LNHDA, CDR2 SQIVND (reference sequence). Trimming stripped 7 bases from V and 3 bases from J, with 10 bases between. The CDR3 is 13 residues long. The CDR3 coding sequence is TGTGCCAGTACCGAAGACAACTACAATGAGCAGTTCTTC. Protein sequence: CASTEDNYNEQFF.

This chain joins TRBV30 and TRBJ1-2; no clear D. Per germline, CDR1 GTSNPN and CDR2 SVGIG (reference sequence). This CDR3 comprises 12 residues. V lost 2 bases to trimming and J lost 8 bases, with 12 bases between them. The CDR3 reads CAWSNVGYGYTF. The CDR3 DNA reads TGTGCCTGGAGTAATGTCGGGTACGGCTACACCTTC. Full variable domain (outside the CDR3, taken from reference TRBV30 and TRBJ1-2): SQTIHQWPATLVQPVGSPLSLECTVEGTSNPNLYWYRQAAGRGLQLLFYSVGIGQISSEVPQNLSASRPQDRQFILSSKKLLLSDSGFYLCAWSNVGYGYTFGSGTRLTVV.

The rearrangement joins TRBV4-1 to TRBJ2-5; D is perhaps TRBD1 or TRBD2 (5 bases each). V was trimmed by 0 bases and J by 7 bases, leaving 15 bases between them. CDR1 is MGHRA and CDR2 is YSYEKL in the germline V gene. The CDR3 is 15 amino acids. This CDR3 is CASSQDRVHRGTQYF. The CDR3 DNA follows: TGCGCCAGCAGCCAAGACAGGGTCCATCGGGGGACCCAGTACTTC.

The chain uses TRBV6-2 or TRBV6-3 and TRBJ1-5, with D unresolved. CDR1 and CDR2 (germline): MNHEY, SVGEGT. With 3 bases removed from V and 5 bases from J, the gap between germline ends came to 8 bases. The length of the CDR3 is 13 residues. CDR3 sequence (DNA): TGTGCCAGCAGTTATGAGGTTTATCAGCCCCAGCATTTT. Amino acid sequence: CASSYEVYQPQHF.

The V and J genes are TRBV19 and TRBJ1-3, with D hard to call. The CDR3 has 13 amino acids. CDR1 and CDR2 (germline): LNHDA, SQIVND (reference sequence). V was shortened by 7 bases and J by 0 bases, with 7 bases between the two germline ends. In DNA, the CDR3 is TGTGCCAGTATCCCCAACTCTGGAAACACCATATATTTT. Its translation is CASIPNSGNTIYF.

V usage is TRBV18 and J usage is TRBJ2-7, with D maybe TRBD1 (5 bases). The CDR3 has 18 residues. From germline, CDR1 is KGHSH and CDR2 LQKENI. Trimming cost V 2 bases and J 2 bases, with 22 bases left between them. The CDR3 nucleotides read TGTGCCAGCTCACCAGGTGAGGACATCGTGTCCCTCCCCTACGAGCAGTACGTC. Its protein is CASSPGEDIVSLPYEQYV.

The chain employs TRBV9 and TRBJ2-1; no clear D gene. This CDR3 is built from 15 residues. Germline V lookup: CDR1 SGDLS, CDR2 YYNGEE. V lost 3 bases, J lost 2 bases, and 12 bases lay in between. The DNA for the CDR3 is TGTGCCAGCAGCGCAAGCGCCGCCCCCTACAATGAGCAGTTCTTC. This translates into CASSASAAPYNEQFF.

The chain joins TRBV5-1 to TRBJ1-1; 9 bases match TRBD1. Germline loops: CDR1 SGHRS, CDR2 YFSETQ. CDR3 size: 16 residues. V was clipped by 4 bases and J by 7 bases; unmatched bases: 14. CDR3 sequence: CASSPGFGTGQYEAFF. The CDR3 DNA reads TGCGCCAGCAGCCCCGGCTTCGGGACAGGGCAATATGAAGCTTTCTTT.

This sequence joins TRBV18 and TRBJ2-7; D is unclear. Per germline, CDR1 KGHSH and CDR2 LQKENI. This CDR3 region has 17 residues. With 2 bases removed from V and 3 bases from J, the gap between germline ends came to 20 bases. DNA of the CDR3: TGTGCCAGCTCACCAGTCCCTCGTTCGGGCACCAACTACGAGCAGTACGTC. It is translated as CASSPVPRSGTNYEQYV.

The rearrangement links TRBV9 to TRBJ1-2; no clear D. From germline, CDR1 is SGDLS and CDR2 YYNGEE. The CDR3 consists of 15 residues. V was shortened by 0 bases and J by 4 bases, with 13 bases between the two germline ends. CDR3 DNA: TGTGCCAGCAGCGTAGGTGACGACCGTCTCTATGGCTACACCTTC. It codes for CASSVGDDRLYGYTF.